Sequencing of this TCR beta chain was carried out in a study of memory CD4+ T cells and cytomegalovirus serostatus. Study-wide findings and caveats: A US-trained random forest predicted CMV serostatus with median AUC around 0.9.

Details on this clone: What it binds is not known.

Germline CDR1 SGHRS, CDR2 YFSETQ. Trimming cost V 4 bases and J 0 bases, with 6 bases left between them. CDR3 size: 13 residues. The sort gate was single viable CD3+CD4+CD8-CD45RO+ cells for memory CD4+ T cells. Generated by immunoSEQ multiplex PCR, the TCRdb table keeps only in-frame clones and is missing some. The sample shows tens of thousands of clones, over 65% of them seen only once. The source of this sequence is an adult in good health and CMV-seropositive. Input material: memory CD4+ T cells from blood. The V gene is TRBV5-1, the J gene TRBJ2-3, with D unclear. In DNA, the CDR3 is TGCGCCAGCAGCCTCGCGAGCACAGATACGCAGTATTTT. Protein sequence: CASSLASTDTQYF.